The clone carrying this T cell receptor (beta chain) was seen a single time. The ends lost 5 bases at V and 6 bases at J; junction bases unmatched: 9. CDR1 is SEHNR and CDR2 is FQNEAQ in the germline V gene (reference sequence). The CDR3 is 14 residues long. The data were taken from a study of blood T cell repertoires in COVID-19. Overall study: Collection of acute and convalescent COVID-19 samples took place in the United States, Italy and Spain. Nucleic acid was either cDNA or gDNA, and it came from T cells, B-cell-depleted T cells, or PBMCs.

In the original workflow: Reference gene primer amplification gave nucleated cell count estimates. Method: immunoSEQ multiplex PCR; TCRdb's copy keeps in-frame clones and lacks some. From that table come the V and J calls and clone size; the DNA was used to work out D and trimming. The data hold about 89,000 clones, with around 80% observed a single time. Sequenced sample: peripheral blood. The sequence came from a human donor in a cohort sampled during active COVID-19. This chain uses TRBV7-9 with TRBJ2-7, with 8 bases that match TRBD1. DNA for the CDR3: TGTGCCAGCAGCCCTTGGACAGGGAATCTCGAGCAGTACTTC. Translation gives CASSPWTGNLEQYF.